The 2 T cell receptor beta chains below come from one sample, sequenced in a study of blood T cell repertoires in COVID-19. Assay used: immunoSEQ multiplex PCR; TCRdb lists only in-frame clones, some missing. This sample yields 55,000 to 75,000 clones, of which about 81% are seen a single time; 9.2% belongs to the top ten. Specimen: peripheral blood. The receptor source for this set is a human donor in a cohort sampled during active COVID-19.

Comments on this clone: Additional DNA sequences in this sample encode the identical CDR3. The chain links TRBV28 to TRBJ2-7; unclear D gene. CDR1 is MDHEN, CDR2 SYDVKM, per germline. The CDR3 is made up of 12 amino acids. V dropped 4 bases and J dropped 1 base, with 5 bases sitting between them. CDR3 sequence: CASSSPSYEQYF. DNA for the CDR3: TGTGCCAGCAGTTCTCCTTCCTACGAGCAGTACTTC.

The V gene is TRBV18, the J gene TRBJ2-1; unclear D gene. Germline V CDR1 and CDR2: KGHSH, LQKENI. V dropped 2 bases and J dropped 6 bases, with 14 bases sitting between them. This CDR3 has 15 amino acids. In nucleotides, the CDR3 is TGTGCCAGCTCACCAGTCGGGTTAAGTAGCAATGAGCAGTTCTTC. Protein product: CASSPVGLSSNEQFF.